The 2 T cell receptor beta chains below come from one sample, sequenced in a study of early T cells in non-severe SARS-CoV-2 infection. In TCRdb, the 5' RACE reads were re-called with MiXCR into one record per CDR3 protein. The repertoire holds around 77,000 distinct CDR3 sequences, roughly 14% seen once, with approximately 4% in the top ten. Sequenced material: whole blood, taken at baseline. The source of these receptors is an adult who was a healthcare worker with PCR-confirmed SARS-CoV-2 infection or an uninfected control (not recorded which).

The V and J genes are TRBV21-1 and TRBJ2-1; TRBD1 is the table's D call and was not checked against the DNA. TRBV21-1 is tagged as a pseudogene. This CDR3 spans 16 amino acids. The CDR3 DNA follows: TGTGCCAGCAGCAACGGGACCGGGACAGGGCACAATGAGCAGTTCTTC. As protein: CASSNGTGTGHNEQFF.

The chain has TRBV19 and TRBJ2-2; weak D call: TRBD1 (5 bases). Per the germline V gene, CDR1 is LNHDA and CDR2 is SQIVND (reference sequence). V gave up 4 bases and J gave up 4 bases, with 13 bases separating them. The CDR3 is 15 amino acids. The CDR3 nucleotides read TGTGCCAGTAGTAATCCCCCGCAGGGCACCGGGGAGCTGTTTTTT. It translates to CASSNPPQGTGELFF. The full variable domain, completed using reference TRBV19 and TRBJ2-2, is DGGITQSPKYLFRKEGQNVTLSCEQNLNHDAMYWYRQDPGQGLRLIYYSQIVNDFQKGDIAEGYSVSREKKESFPLTVTSAQKNPTAFYLCASSNPPQGTGELFFGEGSRLTVL.